Here is one TCR beta chain with its context. Germline values: CDR1 SEHNR, CDR2 FQNEAQ (reference sequence). J gave up 2 bases and V 8 bases, and 6 bases lay outside the gene matches. The CDR3 has 14 amino acids. The naive CD8 subset, CD45RO-negative cells positively selected for CCR7, excluded terminally differentiated effector memory CD45RA+ cells. Profiled with immunoSEQ multiplex PCR; TCRdb holds only in-frame clones, not every one. This sample has hundreds of thousands of clones; around 95% occur once, and the top ten carry 0.11%. This sample is drawn from a study of shared clonotypes between healthy human individuals.

Sequenced sample: naive CD8+ T cells sorted from blood. The gene calls are TRBV7-9 and TRBJ2-3; 8 positions match TRBD2. This clonotype originated in a young woman in good health. Here the CDR3 reads CASSTSGPTDTQYF. The CDR3 DNA sequence: TGTGCCAGCTCAACTAGCGGACCCACAGATACGCAGTATTTT.